The 22 T cell receptor beta chains in this list originate from one sample, sequenced in a study of T cell responses to AZD1222 COVID-19 vaccine. Only in-frame clones appear in the TCRdb table, and some are missing; sequencing was by immunoSEQ multiplex PCR. The sample has some 120,000 clones, about 85% seen once. Sequenced material: peripheral blood, taken 28 days after the second AZD1222 dose. These receptors were obtained from an adult who received the AZD1222 COVID-19 vaccine.

J is TRBJ1-1 and V is TRBV28, with D maybe TRBD1 (5 bases). The CDR3 is made up of 16 amino acids. CDR1 and CDR2 from the germline V gene are MDHEN and SYDVKM. With 2 bases removed from V and 6 bases from J, the gap between germline ends came to 19 bases. The CDR3 sequence: CASSLEGPTKSPEAFF. The CDR3 DNA is TGTGCCAGCAGTTTAGAGGGACCAACAAAGTCCCCTGAAGCTTTCTTT. The full variable domain, completed using reference TRBV28 and TRBJ1-1, is DVKVTQSSRYLVKRTGEKVFLECVQDMDHENMFWYRQDPGLGLRLIYFSYDVKMKEKGDIPEGYSVSREKKERFSLILESASTNQTSMYLCASSLEGPTKSPEAFFGQGTRLTVV.

V usage is TRBV19 and J usage is TRBJ1-5, with 7 bases matching TRBD1. There are 16 residues in the CDR3. V lost 5 bases and J lost 2; bases outside the gene matches: 9. Germline CDR1 reads LNHDA; CDR2 reads SQIVND (reference sequence). CDR3 sequence (DNA): TGTGCCAGTAGTCCCCGACAGGGATTGGGCAATCAGCCCCAGCATTTT. Translated: CASSPRQGLGNQPQHF.

The chain carries TRBV20-1 and TRBJ2-7, with D perhaps TRBD1 (6 bases). Germline CDR1 DFQATT, CDR2 SNEGSKA (reference sequence). The CDR3 extends over 11 amino acids. V lost 8 bases to trimming and J lost 2 bases, with 10 bases between them. The CDR3 protein is CSIRGAYEQYF. In DNA form, the CDR3 reads TGCAGTATCAGGGGCGCCTACGAGCAGTACTTC.

The chain couples TRBV7-9 to TRBJ2-1; no clear D gene. The CDR3 spans 12 residues. The V and J ends lost 0 bases and 8 bases respectively, with 5 bases between them. Germline V gene sequence: CDR1 SEHNR, CDR2 FQNEAQ (reference sequence). This CDR3 is CASSLALHEQFF. The CDR3 DNA sequence: TGTGCCAGCAGCTTAGCGCTGCATGAGCAGTTCTTC.

The genes are TRBV2 and TRBJ2-1; 9 positions match TRBD1. The CDR3 sequence is 15 residues long. Germline loops: CDR1 SNHLY, CDR2 FYNNEI. V trimming: 7 bases; J trimming: 5 bases; junction bases outside the gene matches: 9. CDR3 protein: CASITGTGIDNEQFF. The DNA for the CDR3 is TGTGCCAGCATTACGGGGACAGGGATTGACAATGAGCAGTTCTTC.

The CDR3 protein is CASSTSGLPYEQYF. The CDR3 DNA follows: TGCGCCAGCAGTACATCCGGACTTCCCTACGAGCAGTACTTC. The genes are TRBV10-1 and TRBJ2-7, with a weak D call TRBD2 (5 bases). CDR3 length: 14 amino acids. Germline CDR1 WNHNN, CDR2 SYGVQD (reference sequence). V was cut by 5 bases and J by 2 bases, with 13 bases left in between.

This clone has a single count. CDR3 in DNA: TGTGCCACCAGCAGAGATTCGGGCGCTCCTGGGAACTATGGCTACACCTTC. Its translation is CATSRDSGAPGNYGYTF. The chain uses TRBV15 and TRBJ1-2; no clear D. Germline V gene lookup returns CDR1 LNHNV and CDR2 YYDKDF (reference sequence). V lost 0 bases and J 2 bases, leaving 16 bases between the germline ends. This CDR3 contains 17 residues.

This clone has more than one count but fewer than ten. This sequence joins TRBV11-2 and TRBJ1-1, with D possibly being TRBD1 (5 bases). Trimming shortened V by 0 bases and J by 0 bases, and 14 bases separated the two germline ends. CDR1 and CDR2 from the germline V gene are SGHAT and FQNNGV. The CDR3 is 17 amino acids. This CDR3 reads CASSLDGAGRVNTEAFF. CDR3 in DNA: TGTGCCAGCAGCTTAGATGGGGCAGGCAGGGTGAACACTGAAGCTTTCTTT.

The J gene is TRBJ2-7, the V gene TRBV5-5; D may be TRBD2 (5 bases). The V gene lost 2 bases and the J gene lost 2 bases, with 8 bases spanning the gap. The length of the CDR3 is 13 residues. Germline V lookup: CDR1 SGHKS, CDR2 YYEKEE (reference sequence). The CDR3 protein is CASSFGVTYEQYF. The DNA for the CDR3 is TGTGCCAGCAGCTTCGGGGTTACCTACGAGCAGTACTTC.

About this clone itself: The sample carries other DNA sequences with the same CDR3. This sequence joins TRBV5-1 and TRBJ2-7; TRBD1 matches at 12 bases. Trimming cost V 0 bases and J 4 bases; bases outside gene matches: 5. The CDR3 consists of 16 residues. The germline gives CDR1 SGHRS, CDR2 YFSETQ. CDR3 in amino acids: CASSLGGGQGAYEQYF. As DNA, the CDR3 is TGCGCCAGCAGCTTGGGTGGGGGACAGGGGGCTTACGAGCAGTACTTC.

The chain combines TRBV27 with TRBJ1-2; D may be TRBD1 (6 bases). In germline, CDR1 is MNHEY, CDR2 SMNVEV (reference sequence). The CDR3 totals 13 residues. The V and J ends lost 4 bases and 4 bases respectively, with 10 bases between them. As DNA, the CDR3 is TGTGCCAGCAGTTCCGGGGGCGCCTATGGCTACACCTTC. Translation: CASSSGGAYGYTF.

The chain has TRBV14 and TRBJ1-3; 7 nucleotides agree with TRBD1. CDR1 is SGHDN, CDR2 FVKESK, per germline. V lost 4 bases to trimming and J lost 6 bases; unmatched junction nucleotides: 6. The CDR3 is made up of 14 amino acids. CDR3 sequence reads: CASSLTGTTNTIYF. The CDR3 coding sequence is TGTGCCAGCAGCCTGACAGGGACAACAAACACCATATATTTT.

This sequence joins TRBV2 and TRBJ2-4, with a tentative D call TRBD1 (5 bases). CDR1 SNHLY and CDR2 FYNNEI come from the germline V gene. V lost 2 bases, J lost 3 bases, and 8 bases lay in between. The CDR3 consists of 14 residues. CDR3 amino acids: CASSEPQGKNIQYF. In nucleotides, the CDR3 is TGTGCCAGCAGTGAACCCCAGGGCAAAAACATTCAGTACTTC.

This clone has a handful of counts. The rearrangement uses TRBV9 and TRBJ1-2; D not certain. Trimming left V 4 bases short and J 4 bases short, with 11 bases between. CDR3 length equals 13 residues. Germline V gene lookup returns CDR1 SGDLS and CDR2 YYNGEE. The CDR3 coding sequence is TGTGCCAGCAGCCCAAGGGAGTCCTATGGCTACACCTTC. Translated: CASSPRESYGYTF.

This clone showed up just once. The CDR3 DNA sequence: TGCGCCAGCAGCTTTTTGGCTGGTGAGGAGACCCAGTACTTC. Encoded protein: CASSFLAGEETQYF. This rearrangement joins TRBV5-1 to TRBJ2-5; no definite D call. The CDR3 has 14 amino acids. V lost 2 bases to trimming and J lost 5 bases, with 13 bases between them. Germline V gene lookup returns CDR1 SGHRS and CDR2 YFSETQ.

This clone was counted a few times. CDR3 sequence reads: CASTLGETQYF. In nucleotides, the CDR3 is TGTGCCAGCACCCTAGGGGAGACCCAGTACTTC. This chain joins TRBV6-5 and TRBJ2-5; D is unclear. This CDR3 is built from 11 residues. Germline V gene lookup returns CDR1 MNHEY and CDR2 SVGAGI. Trimming removed 7 bases from V and 5 bases from J, with 8 bases in between.

The CDR3 nucleotides read TGTGCCAGCAGCATAAGCCTCCGGGATACGCAGTATTTT. This codes for CASSISLRDTQYF. The V gene is TRBV9, the J gene TRBJ2-3; D gene ambiguous. The CDR3 length is 13 residues. V lost 4 bases to trimming and J lost 6 bases, with 12 bases between them. Germline lookup yields CDR1 SGDLS and CDR2 YYNGEE.

The CDR3 DNA follows: TGTGCCAGCAGCAAGGACAGGGGTGAAGCTTTCTTT. This encodes CASSKDRGEAFF. The rearrangement joins TRBV7-6 to TRBJ1-1; 9 bases map to TRBD1. The germline gives CDR1 SGHVS, CDR2 FNYEAQ. V lost 5 bases and J lost 7; bases outside the gene matches: 2. The CDR3 spans 12 residues. The whole variable domain, filled in from reference TRBV7-6 and TRBJ1-1, reads GAGVSQSPRYKVTKRGQDVALRCDPISGHVSLYWYRQALGQGPEFLTYFNYEAQQDKSGLPNDRFSAERPEGSISTLTIQRTEQRDSAMYRCASSKDRGEAFFGQGTRLTVV.

The chain has TRBV24-1 and TRBJ2-3; TRBD2 matches 11 bases. Trimming took 7 bases from V and 3 from J; bases not matched to a gene: 17. CDR1 is KGHDR, CDR2 SFDVKD, per germline. This CDR3 has 19 amino acids. The CDR3 loop reads CATSAASGGTSIITDTQYF. DNA for the CDR3: TGTGCCACCAGCGCGGCTAGCGGGGGGACATCTATTATTACAGATACGCAGTATTTT.

The gene calls are TRBV6-5 and TRBJ2-7; TRBD1 agrees at 10 bases. CDR3 length: 13 amino acids. Germline trimming cut 6 bases from V and 6 bases from J; bases unmatched to any gene: 5. CDR1 MNHEY and CDR2 SVGAGI come from the germline V gene. The CDR3 coding sequence is TGTGCCAGCAGGGGGACAGGGGTGAGCGAGCAGTACTTC. It codes for CASRGTGVSEQYF.

This chain uses TRBV7-9 with TRBJ2-1; D gene ambiguous. This CDR3 has 13 residues. V was clipped by 0 bases and J by 4 bases, with 4 bases between them. CDR1 is SEHNR, CDR2 FQNEAQ, per germline (reference sequence). In DNA, the CDR3 is TGTGCCAGCAGCTTAGCCAGTTACAATGAGCAGTTCTTC. Translated: CASSLASYNEQFF.

V is TRBV19 and J is TRBJ2-4; the match to TRBD2 covers 12 bases. CDR1 is LNHDA and CDR2 is SQIVND in the germline V gene (reference sequence). The CDR3 sequence is 19 residues long. V lost 6 bases and J lost 2; bases outside the gene matches: 14. The CDR3 bases are TGTGCCAGTAGCCCCGGGACAGATCTAGCGGGGGGGTCCAAAAACATTCAGTACTTC. Amino acid sequence: CASSPGTDLAGGSKNIQYF.